This TCR beta chain was identified during a study of cytomegalovirus exposure and HLA in healthy donors. Study-wide points: The analysis excluded some indistinguishable V segments, including TRBV6-2 and TRBV6-3.

Of note for this clone: Its matching antigen is unknown.

Between the trimmed V and J ends, which lost 5 bases and 0 bases, there was a span of 10 bases. CDR1 is SQVTM, CDR2 ANQGSEA, per germline. The CDR3 runs 13 residues. It was with 60 Vbeta and 13 Jbeta primers that the PCR ran. Only in-frame clones appear in the TCRdb table, and some are missing; sequencing was by immunoSEQ multiplex PCR. The sample has 75,000 to 80,000 clones, around 80% seen once. Sequencing was carried out using PBMCs. The V gene is TRBV29-1, the J gene TRBJ1-1; D gene ambiguous. The TCR was taken from a male donor in good health and CMV-seronegative. The CDR3 DNA reads as TGCAGCGTTTTTACAGTTGTGAACACTGAAGCTTTCTTT. The encoded protein is CSVFTVVNTEAFF.